This T cell receptor beta chain was sequenced during a study of beta chain features in type 1 diabetes. Points on this clone: The sample has other DNA sequences that encode this CDR3 too.

Germline lookup yields CDR1 SGHTA and CDR2 FQGNSA. The CDR3 has 13 residues. V gave up 3 bases and J gave up 2 bases, with 7 bases separating them. Reverse transcribing all isolated RNA meant expressed TCRB transcripts were sequenced. The assay was immunoSEQ multiplex PCR, and TCRdb's table has in-frame clones only and misses some. This sample has hundreds of thousands of clones, with roughly 12% found just once. Sequencing input: naive CD4+ T cells from blood. The chain employs TRBV7-2 and TRBJ2-5; tentatively, D is TRBD2 (6 bases). This clonotype originated in a young man in good health. The CDR3 spells CASSLGLQETQYF. The CDR3 DNA is TGTGCCAGCAGCTTGGGACTTCAAGAGACCCAGTACTTC.